This T cell receptor (beta chain) was identified during a study of PD-1 blockade in classical Hodgkin lymphoma (dated by TCRdb to the early 2020s). For the study in its entirety: Nivolumab dosing was 3 mg/kg intravenously every 2 weeks, continuing until either disease progression or unacceptable toxicity. The study used CyTOF and TCR beta sequencing to define a peripheral blood immune signature of response to PD-1 blockade in classical Hodgkin lymphoma. Study-wide conclusions, independent of this receptor: Trial patients with a complete response had baseline diversity similar to that of newly diagnosed patients, while partial responders and progressors had significantly lower diversity. The study covered only a single clinical trial cohort, and the causes of the repertoire differences, possibly disease activity or prior therapy, were still not defined. By C4D1, a significant rise was seen in CD4+ TCR diversity but not in CD8+ TCR diversity (p=0.0027 vs p=0.16), and the rise was most apparent among complete responders (p=0.02). Newly diagnosed patients were reported to have lower baseline TCR diversity than healthy donors, and relapsed/refractory patients were reported to have lower baseline TCR diversity still. Lower diversity was seen in patients whose nivolumab began less than 1 year after ASCT, and these patients were left out of later analyses so that immune reconstitution would not confound the results.

This clone was detected only a few times. No cognate antigen has been identified for it. There are no base qualities to consult, and no much larger clone falls within one base. V loses 9 bases of germline sequence and J loses 4 bases, and the interval between the two ends is 18 bases. The germline V gene supplies CDR1 SGHTA and CDR2 FQGNSA. From cysteine to phenylalanine, the CDR3 is 14 amino acids long. The entry retains the CDR3 DNA only, 42 bases that are in frame from base 1. The sample's time point label, in plain terms: cycle 1 day 1 (C1D1), immediately before nivolumab initiation. Every trial patient had relapsed after autologous stem cell transplantation, and cohorts A, B and C differed in prior brentuximab vedotin exposure. A total of under 70 patients with relapsed/refractory classical Hodgkin lymphoma made up the trial cohort, and each patient's best overall response was complete response, partial response or progressive disease. Single-agent nivolumab was administered to trial patients in the multi-cohort phase II CheckMate 205 trial. An independent review committee assessed best overall response using the 2007 International Working Group response criteria. Trial PBMCs were obtained immediately prior to nivolumab initiation (C1D1) and on therapy at cycle 2 day 1 and cycle 4 day 1. Peripheral blood was collected in 8 mL Vacutainer Cell Preparation Tubes, from which PBMCs were isolated by centrifugation and then cryopreserved.

The Qiagen DNeasy kit was used to extract genomic DNA from unsorted PBMCs and from the negatively selected CD4+ and CD8+ fractions. Using primers that anneal to V and J segments, immunoSEQ multiplex PCR amplified the TCR beta CDR3 regions. Amplification bias was minimized using a synthetic immune receptor repertoire, and residual bias was removed computationally after sequencing. In the original analysis: Custom Python scripts were used to quantify repertoire diversity as the Shannon entropy index. Unsorted, CD4+ and CD8+ repertoires were examined separately, except in combined analyses, for which CD4+ and CD8+ sequences were merged in silico. A clone was considered expanded if an increase in frequency of at least 2-fold after treatment relative to C1D1 was found, and a pseudocount of 0.5 was applied to clones undetected at baseline. Singleton clones were defined as clones with 0 or 1 copy at C1D1, and non-singleton clones were defined as clones with 2 or more copies. By matching protein sequences in sorted samples from the same patient, clones expanded in unsorted samples were annotated as CD4+, CD8+ or unknown. Wilcoxon tests on paired samples were used to test diversity changes from C1D1 to C4D1. This is the immuneACCESS table as TCRdb keeps it, with only in-frame sequences that have V and J called. A part of the clones is gone; compared with another copy, unresolved V genes explain less than half, and the rest is unexplained. V and J calls and clone size are given by that table; D and trimming were obtained from the DNA. The sample has 20,000 to 25,000 clones on record, 68% of them singletons. The ten largest account for around 6% of the sample.

The clonotype was recovered from a human donor with classical Hodgkin lymphoma. Source: peripheral blood mononuclear cells (PBMCs), taken at baseline. This chain is built from TRBV7-2 and TRBJ1-2, and possibly TRBD1, on 5 matching bases. The CDR3 sequence is CASSPGQLGYGYTF. The nucleotide sequence reads as follows: TGTGCCAGTTCGCCGGGGCAGCTAGGCTATGGCTACACCTTC. Reference TRBV7-2 and TRBJ1-2 genes cover what lies past the CDR3, so the full variable domain is GAGVSQSPSNKVTEKGKDVELRCDPISGHTALYWYRQSLGQGLEFLIYFQGNSAPDKSGLPSDRFSAERTGGSVSTLTIQRTQQEDSAVYLCASSPGQLGYGYTFGSGTRLTVV.